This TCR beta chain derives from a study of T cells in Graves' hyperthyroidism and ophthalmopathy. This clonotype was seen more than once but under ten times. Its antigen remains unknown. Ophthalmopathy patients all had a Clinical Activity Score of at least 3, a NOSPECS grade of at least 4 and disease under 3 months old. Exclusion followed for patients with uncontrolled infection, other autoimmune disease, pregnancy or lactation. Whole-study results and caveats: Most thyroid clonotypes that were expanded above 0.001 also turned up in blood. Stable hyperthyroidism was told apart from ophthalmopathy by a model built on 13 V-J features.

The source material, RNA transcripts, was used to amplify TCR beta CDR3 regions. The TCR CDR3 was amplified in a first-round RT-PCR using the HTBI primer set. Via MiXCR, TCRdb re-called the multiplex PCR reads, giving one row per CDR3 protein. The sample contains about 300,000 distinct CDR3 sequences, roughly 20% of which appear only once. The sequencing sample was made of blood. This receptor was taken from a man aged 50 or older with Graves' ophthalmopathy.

CDR3 loop: CSPPPTVPGYNEQFF. The CDR3 nucleotides are TGCAGTCCACCCCCTACGGTACCGGGATACAATGAGCAGTTCTTC. The chain joins TRBV20-1 to TRBJ2-1; D may be TRBD2 (5 bases). V was cut by 8 bases and J by 4 bases, with 21 bases left in between. The CDR3 runs 15 residues. Per the germline V gene, CDR1 is DFQATT and CDR2 is SNEGSKA (reference sequence).